Below, 13 T cell receptor beta chains from the same sample are listed, as sequenced in a study of T cell repertoires in cytomegalovirus infection. TCRdb analysed the reads with MiXCR anew, one entry per CDR3 protein. The table includes 510,000 or so distinct CDR3 sequences, more than 20% detected once. The sequencing input was PBMCs. These receptors all stem from a human donor in good health (CMV status not recorded). Some clones in this sample may be carry-over from other donors' samples.

The CDR3 loop is CSAGTLGLAGLRHNEQFF. The CDR3 nucleotides read TGCAGTGCTGGCACACTGGGACTAGCGGGCCTTCGGCACAATGAGCAGTTCTTC. The V and J genes are TRBV20-1 and TRBJ2-1; TRBD2 matches 12 bases. This CDR3 is built from 18 residues. J was trimmed by 5 bases and V by 5 bases; bases with no gene match: 16. Germline V CDR1 and CDR2: DFQATT, SNEGSKA (reference sequence).

This rearrangement joins TRBV6-6 to TRBJ1-2; no clear D gene. V was trimmed by 5 bases and J by 7 bases, leaving 11 bases between them. The germline V gene encodes CDR1 MNHNY and CDR2 SVGAGI (reference sequence). The CDR3 runs to 12 residues. CDR3 sequence (DNA): TGTGCCAGCAGTCCCACCAGTCTTGGCTACACCTTC. As protein: CASSPTSLGYTF.

This clonotype was observed a few times. V is TRBV6-2 or TRBV6-3 and J is TRBJ2-1, with 8 bases aligning to TRBD2. The V gene end was trimmed by 0 bases and the J gene end by 8 bases; junction bases not matched to a gene: 15. This CDR3 has 18 amino acids. CDR1 and CDR2 from the germline V gene are MNHEY and SVGEGT. The CDR3 region has the DNA TGTGCCAGCAGTTACTCGAGACGTAGCGGGAATGATCTCGATGAGCAGTTCTTC. Protein: CASSYSRRSGNDLDEQFF.

This chain joins TRBV6-5 and TRBJ2-3, with 8 bases aligning to TRBD2. The CDR3 is 16 residues long. The germline V gene has CDR1 MNHEY and CDR2 SVGAGI. The trim removed 4 bases at V and 2 bases at J, leaving 8 bases unmatched. The CDR3 region is CASSSNGRAITDTQYF. For the CDR3, the DNA is TGTGCCAGCAGTTCGAACGGGAGGGCCATCACAGATACGCAGTATTTT.

This clonotype was observed at least ten times. The chain links TRBV7-8 to TRBJ2-3; no clear D. In germline, CDR1 is SGHVS, CDR2 FQNEAQ. The CDR3 consists of 16 residues. The V and J ends lost 5 bases and 0 bases respectively, with 15 bases between them. The CDR3 region is CASSLRLARSTDTQYF. CDR3 sequence (DNA): TGTGCCAGCAGCCTAAGGTTGGCTCGAAGCACAGATACGCAGTATTTT. Combining the CDR3 with reference TRBV7-8 and TRBJ2-3 gives the whole variable domain GAGVSQSPRYKVAKRGQDVALRCDPISGHVSLFWYQQALGQGPEFLTYFQNEAQLDKSGLPSDRFFAERPEGSVSTLKIQRTQQEDSAVYLCASSLRLARSTDTQYFGPGTRLTVL.

The rearrangement links TRBV7-4 to TRBJ2-7; D may be TRBD1 (6 bases). This CDR3 has 13 amino acids. With 1 base removed from V and 7 bases from J, the gap between germline ends came to 11 bases. Germline assignment: CDR1 SGHVT and CDR2 SQSDAQ. The CDR3 DNA reads TGTGCCAGCAGCTTAGTACAGGGCCAAGAGCAGTACTTC. The encoded protein is CASSLVQGQEQYF.

The sample holds many counts of this clonotype. This chain joins TRBV7-8 and TRBJ2-5; maybe TRBD2 (6 bases). The CDR3 is 14 amino acids. Per germline, CDR1 SGHVS and CDR2 FQNEAQ. Between the trimmed V and J ends, which lost 5 bases and 9 bases, there was a span of 19 bases. The CDR3 nucleotides read TGTGCCAGCAGCCCGCGGGGAGCGGTGGGATCCCAGTACTTC. This sequence encodes CASSPRGAVGSQYF. Using reference TRBV7-8 and TRBJ2-5 for the parts outside the CDR3, the full variable domain is GAGVSQSPRYKVAKRGQDVALRCDPISGHVSLFWYQQALGQGPEFLTYFQNEAQLDKSGLPSDRFFAERPEGSVSTLKIQRTQQEDSAVYLCASSPRGAVGSQYFGPGTRLLVL.

The chain combines TRBV29-1 with TRBJ2-5; 9 bases line up with TRBD2. V dropped 0 bases and J dropped 7; count of bases not matched to a gene: 18. This CDR3 contains 18 residues. CDR1 and CDR2 from the germline V gene are SQVTM and ANQGSEA. The CDR3 spells CSVEDHPISGRPRGTQYF. CDR3 nucleotide sequence: TGCAGCGTTGAAGATCACCCCATCAGCGGGAGGCCTCGGGGGACCCAGTACTTC.

This clonotype has at least ten counts. The chain couples TRBV7-2 to TRBJ2-1; D is ambiguous. The CDR3 is 16 amino acids. Germline values: CDR1 SGHTA, CDR2 FQGNSA. V was shortened by 0 bases and J by 0 bases, with 9 bases between the two germline ends. CDR3 nucleotide sequence: TGTGCCAGCAGCTTAGCTATCGGATACTCCTACAATGAGCAGTTCTTC. The encoded protein is CASSLAIGYSYNEQFF.

The chain uses TRBV6-8 and TRBJ2-3, with 12 positions matching TRBD2. Germline V gene data show CDR1 as MNHGY and CDR2 as SAAAGT. The trim removed 2 bases at V and 3 bases at J, leaving 9 bases unmatched. The CDR3 is 18 residues long. In DNA, the CDR3 is TGTGCCAGCAGTTACCAATTTAGGACTAGCGGGACTACAGATACGCAGTATTTT. This codes for CASSYQFRTSGTTDTQYF.

This clonotype has more than one count but fewer than ten. This rearrangement joins TRBV6-2 or TRBV6-3 to TRBJ2-2, with a tentative D call TRBD2 (6 bases). Between the trimmed V and J ends, which lost 0 bases and 2 bases, there was a span of 10 bases. This CDR3 region has 16 residues. Germline V gene data show CDR1 as MNHEY and CDR2 as SVGEGT. CDR3 bases: TGTGCCAGCAGTTACTCAGGAGGGACCAACACCGGGGAGCTGTTTTTT. Translation gives CASSYSGGTNTGELFF.

This rearrangement joins TRBV15 to TRBJ1-2, with TRBD1 matching over 8 bases. The CDR3 covers 15 residues. Germline V gene sequence: CDR1 LNHNV, CDR2 YYDKDF (reference sequence). With 0 bases clipped from V and 2 bases from J, the junction kept 2 bases outside the gene matches. CDR3: CATSRETGANYGYTF. The CDR3 DNA is TGTGCCACCAGCAGAGAGACAGGGGCGAACTATGGCTACACCTTC. Drawing the rest from reference TRBV15 and TRBJ1-2, the complete variable domain is DAMVIQNPRYQVTQFGKPVTLSCSQTLNHNVMYWYQQKSSQAPKLLFHYYDKDFNNEADTPDNFQSRRPNTSFCFLDIRSPGLGDTAMYLCATSRETGANYGYTFGSGTRLTVV.

The chain links TRBV12-3 or TRBV12-4 to TRBJ1-2; D is undetermined. Trimming took off 3 bases at V and 1 base at J, with 6 bases between the two ends. This CDR3 contains 13 residues. The CDR3 region has the DNA TGTGCCAGCAGTTTGAGCTTTAACTATGGCTACACCTTC. Its translation: CASSLSFNYGYTF.